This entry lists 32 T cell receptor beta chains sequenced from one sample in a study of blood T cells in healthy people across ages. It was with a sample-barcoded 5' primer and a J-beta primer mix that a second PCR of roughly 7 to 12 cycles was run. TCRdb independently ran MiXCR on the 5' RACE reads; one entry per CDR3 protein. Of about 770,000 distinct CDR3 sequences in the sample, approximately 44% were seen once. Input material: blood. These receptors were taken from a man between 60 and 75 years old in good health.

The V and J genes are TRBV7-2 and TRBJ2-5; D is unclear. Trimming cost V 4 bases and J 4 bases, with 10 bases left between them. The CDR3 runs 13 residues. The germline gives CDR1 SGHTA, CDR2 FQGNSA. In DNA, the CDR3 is TGTGCCAGCAGCTCTTGGGTTGGAGAGACCCAGTACTTC. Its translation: CASSSWVGETQYF.

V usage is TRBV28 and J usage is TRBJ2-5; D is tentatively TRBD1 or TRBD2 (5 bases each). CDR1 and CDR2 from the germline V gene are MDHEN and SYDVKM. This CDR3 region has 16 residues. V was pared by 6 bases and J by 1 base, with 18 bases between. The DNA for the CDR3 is TGTGCCAGCAGCCGAGGCCTCGGGGCTATCCAAGAGACCCAGTACTTC. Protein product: CASSRGLGAIQETQYF.

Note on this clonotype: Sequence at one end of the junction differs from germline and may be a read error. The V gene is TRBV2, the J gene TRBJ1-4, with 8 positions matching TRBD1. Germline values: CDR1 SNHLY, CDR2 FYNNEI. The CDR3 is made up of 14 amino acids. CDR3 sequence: CARSSGGAFEKLFF. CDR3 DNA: TGTGCCCGCAGTTCAGGGGGCGCGTTTGAAAAACTGTTTTTT.

The DNA of the CDR3 is TGTGCCAGCAGTTACGGGGGGAGGGCTGGCGAGCAGTACTTC. This gives the protein CASSYGGRAGEQYF. This rearrangement joins TRBV6-6 to TRBJ2-7; 7 positions agree with TRBD2. This CDR3 region has 14 residues. The junction had 7 bases not matched to a gene; V was cut back by 2 bases and J by 6 bases. Germline lookup yields CDR1 MNHNY and CDR2 SVGAGI (reference sequence).

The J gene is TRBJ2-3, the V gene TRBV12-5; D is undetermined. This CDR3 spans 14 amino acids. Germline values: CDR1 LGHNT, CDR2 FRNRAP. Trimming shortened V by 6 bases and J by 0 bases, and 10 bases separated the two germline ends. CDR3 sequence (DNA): TGTGCTAGTGGCCGGACGCTTAGCACAGATACGCAGTATTTT. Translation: CASGRTLSTDTQYF.

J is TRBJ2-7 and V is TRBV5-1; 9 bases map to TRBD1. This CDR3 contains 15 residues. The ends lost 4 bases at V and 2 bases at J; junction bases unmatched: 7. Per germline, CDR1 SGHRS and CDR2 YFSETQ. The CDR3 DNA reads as TGCGCCAGCAGCACCGGGACAGGGCCAACCTACGAGCAGTACTTC. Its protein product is CASSTGTGPTYEQYF.

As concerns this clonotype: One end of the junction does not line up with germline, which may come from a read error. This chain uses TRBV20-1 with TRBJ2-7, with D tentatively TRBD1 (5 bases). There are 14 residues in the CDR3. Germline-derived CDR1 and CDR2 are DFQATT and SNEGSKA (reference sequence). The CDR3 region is CGAAPRATVGEQYF. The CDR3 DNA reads TGCGGTGCCGCTCCTCGGGCGACAGTCGGAGAGCAGTACTTC.

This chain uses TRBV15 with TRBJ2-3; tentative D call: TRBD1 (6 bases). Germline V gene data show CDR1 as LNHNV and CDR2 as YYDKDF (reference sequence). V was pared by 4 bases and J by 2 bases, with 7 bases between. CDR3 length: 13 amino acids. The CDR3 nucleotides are TGTGCCACCAGCAAGGGACACACAGATACGCAGTATTTT. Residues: CATSKGHTDTQYF. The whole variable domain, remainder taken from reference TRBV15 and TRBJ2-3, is DAMVIQNPRYQVTQFGKPVTLSCSQTLNHNVMYWYQQKSSQAPKLLFHYYDKDFNNEADTPDNFQSRRPNTSFCFLDIRSPGLGDTAMYLCATSKGHTDTQYFGPGTRLTVL.

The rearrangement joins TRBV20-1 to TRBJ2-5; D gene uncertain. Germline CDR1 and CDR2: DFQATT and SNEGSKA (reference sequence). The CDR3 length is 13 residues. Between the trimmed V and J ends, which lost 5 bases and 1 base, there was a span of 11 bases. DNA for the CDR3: TGCAGTGCTGCCAGGAACCTCCAAGAGACCCAGTACTTC. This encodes CSAARNLQETQYF.

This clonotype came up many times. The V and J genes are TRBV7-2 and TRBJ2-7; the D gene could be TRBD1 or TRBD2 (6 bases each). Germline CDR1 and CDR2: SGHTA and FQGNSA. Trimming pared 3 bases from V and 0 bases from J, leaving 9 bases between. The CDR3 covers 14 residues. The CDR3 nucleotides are TGTGCCAGCAGCTTGGGGGGCATCTCCTACGAGCAGTACTTC. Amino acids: CASSLGGISYEQYF.

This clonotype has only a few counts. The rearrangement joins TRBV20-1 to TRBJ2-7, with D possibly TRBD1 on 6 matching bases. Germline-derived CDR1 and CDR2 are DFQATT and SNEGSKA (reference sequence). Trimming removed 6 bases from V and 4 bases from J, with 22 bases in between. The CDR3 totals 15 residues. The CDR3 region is CSALGKGVSRYEQYF. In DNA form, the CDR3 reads TGCAGTGCCTTAGGAAAGGGGGTATCTCGGTACGAGCAGTACTTC.

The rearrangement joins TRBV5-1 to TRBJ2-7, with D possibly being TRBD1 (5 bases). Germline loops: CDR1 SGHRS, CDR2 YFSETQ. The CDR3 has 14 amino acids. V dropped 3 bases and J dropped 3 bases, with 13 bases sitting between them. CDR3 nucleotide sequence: TGCGCCAGCAGCTCCCAGGGAAGGGGCTACGAGCAGTACTTC. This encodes CASSSQGRGYEQYF.

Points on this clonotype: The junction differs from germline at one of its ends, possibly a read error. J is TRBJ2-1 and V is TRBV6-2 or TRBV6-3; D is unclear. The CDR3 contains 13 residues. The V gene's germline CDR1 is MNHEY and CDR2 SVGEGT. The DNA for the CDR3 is TGTACCAGCAAAGATAGGGCTTACAATGAGCAGTTCTTC. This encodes CTSKDRAYNEQFF.

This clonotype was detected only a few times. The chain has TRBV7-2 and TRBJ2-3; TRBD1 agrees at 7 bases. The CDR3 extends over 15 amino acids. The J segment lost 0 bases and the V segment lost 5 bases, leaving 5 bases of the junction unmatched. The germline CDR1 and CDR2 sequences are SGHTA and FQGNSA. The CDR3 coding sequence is TGTGCCAGCAGCCCTGGACAGGCGAGCACAGATACGCAGTATTTT. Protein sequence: CASSPGQASTDTQYF.

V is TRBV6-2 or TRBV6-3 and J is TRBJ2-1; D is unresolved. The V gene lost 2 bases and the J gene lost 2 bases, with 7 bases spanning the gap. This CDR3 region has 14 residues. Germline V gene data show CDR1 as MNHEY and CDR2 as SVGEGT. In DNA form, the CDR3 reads TGTGCCAGCAGTTACGGCGGAGCCTACAATGAGCAGTTCTTC. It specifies CASSYGGAYNEQFF.

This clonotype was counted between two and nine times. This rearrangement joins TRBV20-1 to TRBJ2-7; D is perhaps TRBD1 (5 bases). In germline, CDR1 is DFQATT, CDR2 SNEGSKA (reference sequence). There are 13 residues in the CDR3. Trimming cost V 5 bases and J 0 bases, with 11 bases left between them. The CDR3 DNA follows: TGCAGTGCTGGCGCAGGGTCCTCCTACGAGCAGTACTTC. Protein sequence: CSAGAGSSYEQYF.

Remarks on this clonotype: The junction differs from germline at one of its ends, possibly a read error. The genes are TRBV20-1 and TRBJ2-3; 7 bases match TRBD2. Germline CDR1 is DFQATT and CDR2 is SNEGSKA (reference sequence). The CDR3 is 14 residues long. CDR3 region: CSGTGGLNTDTLYF. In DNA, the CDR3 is TGCAGTGGAACGGGGGGTTTAAACACAGATACGCTGTATTTT.

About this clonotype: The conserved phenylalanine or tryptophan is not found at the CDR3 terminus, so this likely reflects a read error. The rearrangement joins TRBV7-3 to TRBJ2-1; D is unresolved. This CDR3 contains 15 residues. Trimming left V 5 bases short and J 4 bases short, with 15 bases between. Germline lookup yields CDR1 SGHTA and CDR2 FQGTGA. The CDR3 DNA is TGTGCCAGCAGCATGACACCGGAAGGTTACAATGAGCAGTTCATC. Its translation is CASSMTPEGYNEQFI.

Here the CDR3 DNA reads TGCGCCAGCAGCCAAGATCAGGGACTAGCGGGCACAGATACGCAGTATTTT. Translation gives CASSQDQGLAGTDTQYF. The chain couples TRBV4-1 to TRBJ2-3; 11 positions agree with TRBD2. V shed 0 bases and J 1 base; nucleotides not matched to a gene: 3. Germline CDR1 MGHRA, CDR2 YSYEKL. The CDR3 consists of 17 residues.

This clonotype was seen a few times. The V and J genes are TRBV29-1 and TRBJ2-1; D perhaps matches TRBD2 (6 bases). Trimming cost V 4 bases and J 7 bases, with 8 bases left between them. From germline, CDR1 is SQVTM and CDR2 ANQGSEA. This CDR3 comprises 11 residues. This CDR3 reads CSVGEVNEQFF. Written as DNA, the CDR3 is TGCAGCGTTGGGGAGGTGAATGAGCAGTTCTTC.

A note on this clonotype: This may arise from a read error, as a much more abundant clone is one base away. The CDR3 reads CATSLDSVQETQYF. The CDR3 DNA is TGTGCCACCAGTTTAGACAGTGTCCAAGAGACCCAGTACTTC. This chain connects TRBV12-3 or TRBV12-4 to TRBJ2-5, with a possible D match to TRBD1 (5 bases). CDR3 length equals 14 residues.

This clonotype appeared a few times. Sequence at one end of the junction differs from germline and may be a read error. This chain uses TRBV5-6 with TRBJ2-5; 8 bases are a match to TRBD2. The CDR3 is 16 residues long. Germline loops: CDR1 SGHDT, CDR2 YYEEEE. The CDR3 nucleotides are TGTGCCAGCAGCTTGTTGGAAGCGGGAGTGGAAGAGACCCCGTACTTC. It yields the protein CASSLLEAGVEETPYF.

This CDR3 reads CASSDTPGSMDSYNKQYF. CDR3 coding DNA: TGTGCCAGCAGTGACACCCCGGGATCCATGGACTCCTACAATAAGCAGTACTTC. The chain is built from TRBV2 and TRBJ2-7, with D perhaps TRBD2 (5 bases). The CDR3 spans 18 residues. V lost 3 bases to trimming and J lost 8 bases, with 29 bases between them. Germline CDR1 is SNHLY and CDR2 is FYNNEI.

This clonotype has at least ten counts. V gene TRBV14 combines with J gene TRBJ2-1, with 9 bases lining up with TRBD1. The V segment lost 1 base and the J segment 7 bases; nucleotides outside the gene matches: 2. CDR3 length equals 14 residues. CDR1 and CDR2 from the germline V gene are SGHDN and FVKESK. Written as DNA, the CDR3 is TGTGCCAGCAGCCAAGCGACAGGGGGGAATGAGCAGTTCTTC. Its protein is CASSQATGGNEQFF.

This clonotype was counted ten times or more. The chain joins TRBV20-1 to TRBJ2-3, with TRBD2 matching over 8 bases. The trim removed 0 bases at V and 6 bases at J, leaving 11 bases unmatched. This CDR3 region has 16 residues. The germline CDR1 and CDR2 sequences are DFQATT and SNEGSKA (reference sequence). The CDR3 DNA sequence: TGCAGTGCTAGAGATCCGACGGGGGGGGTCAGTGATACGCAGTATTTT. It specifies CSARDPTGGVSDTQYF.

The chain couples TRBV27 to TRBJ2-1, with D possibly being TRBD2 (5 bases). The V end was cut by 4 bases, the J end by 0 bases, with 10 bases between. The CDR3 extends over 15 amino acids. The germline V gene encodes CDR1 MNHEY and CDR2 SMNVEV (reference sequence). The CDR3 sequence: CASSSIRDSYNEQFF. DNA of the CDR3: TGTGCCAGCAGTTCGATCCGGGACTCCTACAATGAGCAGTTCTTC.

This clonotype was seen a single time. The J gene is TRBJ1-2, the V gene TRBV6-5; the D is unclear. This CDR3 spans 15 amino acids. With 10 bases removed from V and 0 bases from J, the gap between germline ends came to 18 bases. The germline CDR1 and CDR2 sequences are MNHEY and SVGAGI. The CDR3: CATLRFGEANYGYTF. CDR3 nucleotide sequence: TGTGCCACCCTCAGGTTCGGGGAAGCTAACTATGGCTACACCTTC.

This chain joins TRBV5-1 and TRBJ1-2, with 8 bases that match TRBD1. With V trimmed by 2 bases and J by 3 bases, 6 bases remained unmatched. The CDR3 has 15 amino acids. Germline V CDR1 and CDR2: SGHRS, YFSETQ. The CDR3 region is CASSLTTGVDYGYTF. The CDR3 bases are TGCGCCAGCAGCTTAACGACAGGGGTGGACTATGGCTACACCTTC.

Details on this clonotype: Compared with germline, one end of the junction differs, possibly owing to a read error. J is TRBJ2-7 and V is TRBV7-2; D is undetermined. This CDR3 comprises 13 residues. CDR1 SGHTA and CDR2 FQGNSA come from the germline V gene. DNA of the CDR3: TGTGCCAGCGGCTTATCTGGGGACTACGAGCAGTACTTC. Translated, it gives CASGLSGDYEQYF.

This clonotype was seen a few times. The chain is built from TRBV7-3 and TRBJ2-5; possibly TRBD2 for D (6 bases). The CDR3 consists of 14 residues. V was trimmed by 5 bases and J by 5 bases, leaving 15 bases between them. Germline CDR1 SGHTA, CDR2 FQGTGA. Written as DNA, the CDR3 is TGTGCCAGCAGCCCCACGGGGGTAGGGGAGACCCAGTACTTC. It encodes CASSPTGVGETQYF.

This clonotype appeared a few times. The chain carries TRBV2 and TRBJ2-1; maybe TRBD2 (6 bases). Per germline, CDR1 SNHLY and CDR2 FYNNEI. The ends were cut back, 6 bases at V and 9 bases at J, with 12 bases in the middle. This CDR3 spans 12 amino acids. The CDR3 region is CASRATSTEQFF. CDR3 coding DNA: TGTGCCAGCAGAGCGACTAGTACTGAGCAGTTCTTC.

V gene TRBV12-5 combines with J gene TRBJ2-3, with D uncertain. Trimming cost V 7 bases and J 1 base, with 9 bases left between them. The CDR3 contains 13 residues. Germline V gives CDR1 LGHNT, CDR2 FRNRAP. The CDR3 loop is CASAPTGTDTQYF. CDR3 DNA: TGTGCTAGTGCCCCGACTGGCACAGATACGCAGTATTTT.